The source of this T cell receptor beta chain is a study of cytomegalovirus exposure and HLA in healthy donors. PCR involved 60 Vbeta and 13 Jbeta primers. The method was immunoSEQ multiplex PCR; TCRdb's version includes in-frame clones alone and lacks a portion of them. The sample contains around 150,000 clones, 75% to 85% of which appear only once. Turning to this clone: The sample holds other DNA sequences that translate to the same CDR3.

Per the germline V gene, CDR1 is LNHDA and CDR2 is SQIVND (reference sequence). V shed 5 bases and J shed 2 bases, with 12 bases lying between them. The CDR3 is made up of 14 amino acids. The sequencing input was PBMCs. The chain has TRBV19 and TRBJ1-1; D is perhaps TRBD1 (6 bases). The sequence was collected from a man aged 50-60 years in good health and CMV-seropositive. The CDR3 region is CASSPGQANTEAFF. The DNA of the CDR3 is TGTGCCAGTAGTCCGGGACAAGCAAACACTGAAGCTTTCTTT.